The rows below give T cell receptor beta chains drawn from one sample of a study of blood T cells in healthy people across ages. TCRdb passed the 5' RACE reads through MiXCR, listing each CDR3 protein once. The top ten clones hold roughly 3.4% of a sample with hundreds of thousands of distinct CDR3 sequences, 20% to 25% of them seen once. Specimen: blood. The source of these receptors is a man between 65 and 85 years old in good health. The CDR3 runs from the conserved cysteine through the conserved F or W. The D gene is left open where the match is weak. Size is stated for part of the rows, as once, few or many counts, or as a class when the clone is expanded.

d_gene,j_gene,abundance,v_gene,CDR3nt,CDR3aa
NA,TRBJ1-1,NA,TRBV6-5,TGTGCCAGCAGTTACAATGGGGGGGGCACTGAAGCTTTCTTT,CASSYNGGGTEAFF
NA,TRBJ1-5,many,TRBV27,TGTGCCAGCAGTTTGGGCGACGGGGATGTCCAGCATTTT,CASSLGDGDVQHF
NA,TRBJ2-3,NA,TRBV12-3/TRBV12-4,TGTGCCAGCAGTTTATCAAGTAGAGATACGCAGTATTTT,CASSLSSRDTQYF
NA,TRBJ2-1,few,TRBV13,TGTGCCAGCAGCTTAGGGTCTTCTATCGGGAGCTCCTACAATGAGCAGTTCTTC,CASSLGSSIGSSYNEQFF
TRBD1,TRBJ2-7,many,TRBV5-1,TGCGCCAGCAGCTTGGAGGGGACAGGGATGTTCGAGCAGTACTTC,CASSLEGTGMFEQYF
NA,TRBJ2-2,few,TRBV5-1,TGCACCAGCAGCTTGACGATGGGGGGAGAGCACGGGGAGCTGTTTTTT,CTSSLTMGGEHGELFF
NA,TRBJ2-2,few,TRBV20-1,TGCAGTGCCAAACTGACGAACACCGGGGAGCTGTTTTTT,CSAKLTNTGELFF
TRBD2,TRBJ2-5,NA,TRBV2,TGTGCCAGCAGAAGACTAGCGGGGGGGCTTGTTGAGACCCAGTACTTC,CASRRLAGGLVETQYF
TRBD2,TRBJ2-3,NA,TRBV4-2,TGTGCCAGCAGCCAAGAGGGCCTAGCGGGAGGGGATACGCAGTATTTT,CASSQEGLAGGDTQYF
TRBD1,TRBJ2-5,NA,TRBV5-1,TGCGCCAGCAGCTTCGGGACAGGGTTTAAGGAGACCCAGTACTTC,CASSFGTGFKETQYF
NA,TRBJ1-6,NA,TRBV7-8,TGTGCCAGCAGCTTAGGACAGGCAATCGAATCACCCCTCCACTTT,CASSLGQAIESPLHF
NA,TRBJ2-5,NA,TRBV6-1,TGTGCCAGCAGTGTCCAGGGGTCAAGACAAGAGACCCAGTACTTC,CASSVQGSRQETQYF
NA,TRBJ2-5,many,TRBV20-1,TGCAGTGCTAGAGACGGGGGACAAATACAAGAGACCCAGTACTTC,CSARDGGQIQETQYF
TRBD1,TRBJ2-7,few,TRBV12-3/TRBV12-4,TGTGCCTCTCGAGGACAGGGGGCACCCTACGAGCAGTACTTC,CASRGQGAPYEQYF
NA,TRBJ2-2,few,TRBV27,TGTGCCAGCCGTATTAGTGGGCGTGGTTCGAACACCGGGGAGCTGTTTTTT,CASRISGRGSNTGELFF
NA,TRBJ2-3,NA,TRBV5-1,TGCGCCAGCAGGTCAAACCGGGACTCCTATAGCACAGATACGCAGTATTTT,CASRSNRDSYSTDTQYF
NA,TRBJ2-6,NA,TRBV6-1,TGTGCCAGCGCCCAGACAGTCTCTCTCTCTGGGGCCAACGTCCTGACTTTC,CASAQTVSLSGANVLTF
TRBD2,TRBJ2-7,NA,TRBV4-3,TGCGCCAGCAGCCAAGAAGAGGGGACTAGCGGAATATACGAGCAGTACTTC,CASSQEEGTSGIYEQYF
NA,TRBJ2-7,NA,TRBV2,TGTGCCAGCAGTGACAGGGCCCTCTACGAGCAGTACTTC,CASSDRALYEQYF
NA,TRBJ1-3,few,TRBV5-1,TGCGCCAGCAGCCCCGACACTGCCTCTGGAAACACCATATATTTT,CASSPDTASGNTIYF
NA,TRBJ2-1,NA,TRBV2,TGTGCCAGCGGCCGACTTAGGCAGTTCTTC,CASGRLRQFF
NA,TRBJ1-2,few,TRBV28,TGTGCCAGCATTCAAGGAGGCGGGTCGGATGGCTACACCTTC,CASIQGGGSDGYTF
TRBD1,TRBJ1-1,NA,TRBV10-3,TGTGCCATCTCGGACAGGCCGAACACTGAAGCTTTCTTT,CAISDRPNTEAFF
NA,TRBJ1-2,few,TRBV29-1,TGCAGCGTTGACGGCGCGAGCGGCTACACCTTC,CSVDGASGYTF
TRBD1,TRBJ1-4,few,TRBV6-6,TGTGCCAGCAGTCCGCCGAGACAGGGGGGTGAAAAACTGTTTTTT,CASSPPRQGGEKLFF
NA,TRBJ2-7,NA,TRBV5-1,TGCGCCAGCAGCTTAGTGGCAGGGTACTACGAGCAGTACTTC,CASSLVAGYYEQYF
TRBD2,TRBJ2-2,NA,TRBV24-1,TGTGCCACCAGTGAAGATGTGTTAGGACTAGCGGGATTAAACACCGGGGAGCTGTTTTTT,CATSEDVLGLAGLNTGELFF
NA,TRBJ2-7,NA,TRBV6-5,TGTGCCAGCAGTTCCGTTGGGGTCGAGCAGTACTTC,CASSSVGVEQYF
TRBD1,TRBJ2-1,NA,TRBV5-1,TGCGCCAGCAGCCCCAGGGGGTCCGATTCCTACAATGAGCAGTTCTTC,CASSPRGSDSYNEQFF
NA,TRBJ1-1,NA,TRBV28,TGTGCCAGCAGTTTCCAGGGCATGAACACTGAAGCTTTCTTT,CASSFQGMNTEAFF
NA,TRBJ1-2,few,TRBV10-3,TGTGCCATCACTCGGACCCGGGGGTATGGCTACACCTTC,CAITRTRGYGYTF
TRBD2,TRBJ2-5,few,TRBV2,TGTGCCAGCAGAGTTTGGGAGGGAGAGACCCAGTACTTC,CASRVWEGETQYF
NA,TRBJ1-4,NA,TRBV25-1,TGTGCCAGCAGGGAAGAGGGGAGTGAAAAACTGTTTTTT,CASREEGSEKLFF
NA,TRBJ1-4,few,TRBV10-3,TGTGCCATCAGTCCCGGGCAGCACGACAAACTGTTTTTT,CAISPGQHDKLFF
NA,TRBJ1-2,NA,TRBV7-9,TGTGCCAGCAGCTTCCAAGGGGTCTCCTATGGCTGCACCTTC,CASSFQGVSYGCTF
NA,TRBJ1-2,NA,TRBV10-2,TGCGCCAGCAGTGAGTCTACCGGGGATACCTACACCTTC,CASSESTGDTYTF
NA,TRBJ2-3,NA,TRBV7-3,TGTGCCAGCAGCTTAATTGGCGGGTTCACAGATACGCAGTATTTT,CASSLIGGFTDTQYF
TRBD1,TRBJ2-5,many,TRBV30,TGTGCCTGGAGTAGACGGGACAGGGTCTTGGAGACCCAGTACTTC,CAWSRRDRVLETQYF
TRBD2,TRBJ2-1,NA,TRBV12-3/TRBV12-4,TGTGCCAGCAGTTTACGATCTAGCGGGAGCTCCTACAATGAGCAGTTCTTC,CASSLRSSGSSYNEQFF
TRBD2,TRBJ2-1,NA,TRBV20-1,TGCAGTGCTGGGATTTACACTAGCGGACGGAATGAGCAGTTCTTC,CSAGIYTSGRNEQFF
NA,TRBJ2-7,NA,TRBV24-1,TGTGCCACCAGTGATTTTGAGTCGGCTAGCCTCGACTACGAGCAGTACTTC,CATSDFESASLDYEQYF
NA,TRBJ2-3,few,TRBV2,TGTGCCAGCAGTCCTGGGACGGGAGATACGCAGTATTTT,CASSPGTGDTQYF
NA,TRBJ2-3,few,TRBV27,TGTGCCAGCAGCCGCGTTGGGGATACGCAGTATTTT,CASSRVGDTQYF
TRBD1,TRBJ2-5,NA,TRBV10-3,TGTGCCATCAGTGAGGGTTTAGGACAGGGAGAGCAGTACTTC,CAISEGLGQGEQYF
TRBD1,TRBJ2-5,NA,TRBV27,TGTGCCAGCAGCTCACATATAGAAGGGGGCGCCGTCACCCAGTACTTC,CASSSHIEGGAVTQYF
NA,TRBJ2-4,few,TRBV20-1,TGCAGTGCTCCCTTGGGGGGAGATCCCAAAAACATTCAGTACTTC,CSAPLGGDPKNIQYF
TRBD2,TRBJ2-7,NA,TRBV10-3,TGTGCCATCAGTGAGTCCGAACTAGCGGGAGGGTACGAGCAGTACTTC,CAISESELAGGYEQYF
NA,TRBJ1-2,NA,TRBV7-2,TGTGCCAGCAGCTCGGCGGAGAACGTCTATGGCTACACCTTC,CASSSAENVYGYTF
NA,TRBJ1-1,NA,TRBV7-8,TGTGCCAGCAGCACTGCGCGGGGTGACCTGAACACTGAAGCTTTCTTT,CASSTARGDLNTEAFF
TRBD1,TRBJ1-1,few,TRBV7-2,TGTGCCAGCAGTTGGGACAGATCGTACACTGAAGCTTTCTTT,CASSWDRSYTEAFF
NA,TRBJ2-7,NA,TRBV4-2,TGTGCCAGCAGCCCATTCATCGGACCAACCTACGTGCAGTACTTC,CASSPFIGPTYVQYF
TRBD1,TRBJ1-2,NA,TRBV5-1,TGCGCCAGCAGCTACAGGGGGCACTATGGCTACACCTTC,CASSYRGHYGYTF
TRBD1,TRBJ2-7,NA,TRBV29-1,TGCAGCGTTAACAGGGGTGAGGTCTCCTACGAGCAGTACTTC,CSVNRGEVSYEQYF
NA,TRBJ2-1,NA,TRBV28,TGTGCCAGCACCACGAGCGTTTATGAGCAGTTCTTC,CASTTSVYEQFF
NA,TRBJ2-1,few,TRBV12-3/TRBV12-4,TGTGCCAGCAGTTTCGTTAGGGGCCCCTACAATGAGCAGTTCTTC,CASSFVRGPYNEQFF
TRBD2,TRBJ2-5,NA,TRBV3-1,TGTGCCAGCAGCCCGGGGACTAGCGGGTCCTGGGTCCAGTACTTC,CASSPGTSGSWVQYF
NA,TRBJ2-1,few,TRBV29-1,TGCAGCGCCGGATTTCCGGGGTACAATGAGCAGTTCTTC,CSAGFPGYNEQFF
TRBD1,TRBJ2-5,NA,TRBV20-1,TGCAGTGCTAGAGATTGGGACAGCGATGAGTGGACCCAGTACTTC,CSARDWDSDEWTQYF
NA,TRBJ2-5,many,TRBV4-1,TGCGCCAGCAGCCAGACGCGTCTTCGTGGGCCGCTACAGACCCAGTACTTC,CASSQTRLRGPLQTQYF